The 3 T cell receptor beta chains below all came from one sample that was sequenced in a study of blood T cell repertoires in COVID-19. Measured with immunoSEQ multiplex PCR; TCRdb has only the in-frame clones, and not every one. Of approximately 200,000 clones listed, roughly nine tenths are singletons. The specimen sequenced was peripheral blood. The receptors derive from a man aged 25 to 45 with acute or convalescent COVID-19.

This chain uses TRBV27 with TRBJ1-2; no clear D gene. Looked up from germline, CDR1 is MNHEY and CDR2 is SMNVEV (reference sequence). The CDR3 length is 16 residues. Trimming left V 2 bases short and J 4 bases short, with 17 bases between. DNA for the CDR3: TGTGCCAGCAGTTTAAGGGTCTGGGGAGGCATCTATGGCTACACCTTC. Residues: CASSLRVWGGIYGYTF.

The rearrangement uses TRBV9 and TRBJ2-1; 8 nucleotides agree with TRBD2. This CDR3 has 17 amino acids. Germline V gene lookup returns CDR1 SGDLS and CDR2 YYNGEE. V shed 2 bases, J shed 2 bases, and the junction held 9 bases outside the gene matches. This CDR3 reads CASSVLSAGAPYNEQFF. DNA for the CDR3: TGTGCCAGCAGCGTCCTCTCAGCGGGGGCGCCCTACAATGAGCAGTTCTTC. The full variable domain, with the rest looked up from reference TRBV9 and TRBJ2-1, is DSGVTQTPKHLITATGQRVTLRCSPRSGDLSVYWYQQSLDQGLQFLIQYYNGEERAKGNILERFSAQQFPDLHSELNLSSLELGDSALYFCASSVLSAGAPYNEQFFGPGTRLTVL.

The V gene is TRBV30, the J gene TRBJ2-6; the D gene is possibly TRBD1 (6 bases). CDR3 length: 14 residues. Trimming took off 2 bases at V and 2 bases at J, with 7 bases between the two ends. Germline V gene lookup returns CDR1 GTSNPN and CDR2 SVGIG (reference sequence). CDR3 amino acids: CAWSKGAGANVLTF. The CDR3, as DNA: TGTGCCTGGAGTAAGGGGGCTGGGGCCAACGTCCTGACTTTC. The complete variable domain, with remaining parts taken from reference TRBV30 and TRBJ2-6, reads SQTIHQWPATLVQPVGSPLSLECTVEGTSNPNLYWYRQAAGRGLQLLFYSVGIGQISSEVPQNLSASRPQDRQFILSSKKLLLSDSGFYLCAWSKGAGANVLTFGAGSRLTVL.